One T cell receptor beta chain is described in this entry. The sample is drawn from a study of glioma-infiltrating T cells. TCR alpha and beta CDR3 regions were amplified from RNA using iRepertoire nested multiplex PCR. TCRdb used MiXCR to reprocess the multiplex PCR reads, holding one entry per CDR3 protein. Of more than 300,000 distinct CDR3 sequences in the sample, roughly 41% were seen once. CDR3 length equals 15 residues. Trimming cost V 0 bases and J 2 bases; bases outside gene matches: 2. Germline loops: CDR1 SGHDT, CDR2 YYEEEE. The sequencing input was glioma tissue, nonneoplastic brain tissue, or PBMCs (not recorded which). The chain links TRBV5-6 to TRBJ2-1, with TRBD2 identical over 7 bases. This sequence was found in a human donor with low-grade glioma or glioblastoma, undergoing nonglioma brain surgery, or in good health (not recorded which). The CDR3 region has the DNA TGTGCCAGCAGCTTGGGCGGGGGACCCTACAATGAGCAGTTCTTC. It encodes CASSLGGGPYNEQFF.